A single sample is the source of the 18 T cell receptor beta chains below, sequenced in a study of control samples from healthy donors and cancer patients. Some clones are missing from TCRdb's copy, which holds only in-frame ones; the method was immunoSEQ multiplex PCR. The sample has over 150,000 clones; approximately 94% are singletons. Source material: PBMCs. The receptors derive from a man in his fifties or sixties with colorectal cancer.

The V call is TRBV19, the J call TRBJ2-5; 7 nucleotides line up with TRBD1. The germline CDR1 and CDR2 sequences are LNHDA and SQIVND (reference sequence). V dropped 4 bases and J dropped 4; count of bases not matched to a gene: 9. The CDR3 runs to 15 residues. CDR3 coding DNA: TGTGCCAGTAGTACCCAGACAGGGAACGGAGAGACCCAGTACTTC. It yields the protein CASSTQTGNGETQYF.

The gene calls are TRBV6-5 and TRBJ2-2, with no clear D. This CDR3 has 14 amino acids. In germline, CDR1 is MNHEY, CDR2 SVGAGI. V was clipped by 5 bases and J by 2 bases, with 9 bases between them. CDR3 amino acids: CASSRADNTGELFF. CDR3 nucleotide sequence: TGTGCCAGCAGTCGGGCCGATAACACCGGGGAGCTGTTTTTT.

The V and J genes are TRBV6-5 and TRBJ2-3; no clear D gene. V lost 3 bases and J 2 bases, leaving 6 bases between the germline ends. CDR3 length equals 13 residues. Per germline, CDR1 MNHEY and CDR2 SVGAGI. The CDR3 reads CASSYSSTDTQYF. In DNA form, the CDR3 reads TGTGCCAGCAGTTATAGCTCCACAGATACGCAGTATTTT.

The chain carries TRBV5-6 and TRBJ1-2; no clear D. The CDR3 covers 13 residues. Germline values: CDR1 SGHDT, CDR2 YYEEEE. V lost 0 bases to trimming and J lost 7 bases, with 10 bases between them. The CDR3 is CASSLDRVGGYTF. Written as DNA, the CDR3 is TGTGCCAGCAGCTTGGATAGGGTCGGTGGCTACACCTTC.

The chain uses TRBV5-1 and TRBJ1-2; no definite D call. V was shortened by 2 bases and J by 0 bases, with 17 bases between the two germline ends. There are 17 residues in the CDR3. The V gene's germline CDR1 is SGHRS and CDR2 YFSETQ. The CDR3 sequence is CASSFMGYSGANYGYTF. The CDR3 DNA reads TGCGCCAGCAGCTTTATGGGATACAGTGGGGCTAACTATGGCTACACCTTC.

V and J are TRBV5-8 and TRBJ1-2; 9 nucleotides align to TRBD1. Germline CDR1 SGHTS, CDR2 YDEGEE. CDR3 length: 15 residues. V lost 3 bases and J lost 4; bases outside the gene matches: 7. The CDR3 region has the DNA TGTGCCAGCAGCTCTGGACAGGGGCTTACCTATGGCTACACCTTC. This gives the protein CASSSGQGLTYGYTF.

The chain joins TRBV7-9 to TRBJ2-2, with D possibly being TRBD2 (6 bases). Between the trimmed V and J ends, which lost 2 bases and 6 bases, there was a span of 19 bases. The germline V gene has CDR1 SEHNR and CDR2 FQNEAQ (reference sequence). The CDR3 has 17 amino acids. The CDR3 here is CASSLRGIGFVAGELFF. The CDR3 DNA reads TGTGCCAGCAGCTTACGGGGGATAGGCTTTGTGGCCGGGGAGCTGTTTTTT.

The chain recombines TRBV3-1 (or the pseudogene TRBV3-2) with TRBJ2-2, with 8 nucleotides matching TRBD2. Germline loops: CDR1 LGHDT, CDR2 YNNKEL (reference sequence). Trimming cost V 4 bases and J 4 bases; bases outside gene matches: 5. The CDR3 spans 15 residues. CDR3 sequence reads: CASSPLAGSTGELFF. CDR3 sequence (DNA): TGTGCCAGCAGCCCGTTAGCGGGATCCACCGGGGAGCTGTTTTTT.

The chain couples TRBV3-1 (or the pseudogene TRBV3-2) to TRBJ1-6, with TRBD1 as a possible D gene (6 bases). Germline V CDR1 and CDR2: LGHDT, YNNKEL (reference sequence). The length of the CDR3 is 16 residues. The germline V and J ends were trimmed by 4 bases and 8 bases, with 18 bases remaining between them. In nucleotides, the CDR3 is TGTGCCAGCAGCCCTCGACAGGCGGGGTTGGATTCACCCCTCCACTTT. Translated, it gives CASSPRQAGLDSPLHF.

The rearrangement uses TRBV28 and TRBJ1-4; 10 bases match TRBD1. V was clipped by 7 bases and J by 6 bases; unmatched bases: 8. Germline CDR1 MDHEN, CDR2 SYDVKM. The CDR3 is made up of 15 amino acids. The CDR3 DNA is TGTGCCAGCATCGGACAGGGGGATGTCGATGAAAAACTGTTTTTT. The encoded protein is CASIGQGDVDEKLFF. The full variable domain, rest sourced from reference TRBV28 and TRBJ1-4, is DVKVTQSSRYLVKRTGEKVFLECVQDMDHENMFWYRQDPGLGLRLIYFSYDVKMKEKGDIPEGYSVSREKKERFSLILESASTNQTSMYLCASIGQGDVDEKLFFGSGTQLSVL.

The chain links TRBV4-1 to TRBJ2-3, with D tentatively TRBD1 (5 bases). Germline lookup yields CDR1 MGHRA and CDR2 YSYEKL. The CDR3 extends over 14 amino acids. V lost 4 bases and J 9 bases, leaving 17 bases between the germline ends. In DNA form, the CDR3 reads TGCGCCAGCAGCCCCACAGGAGTCCCTGGGACGCAGTATTTT. It encodes CASSPTGVPGTQYF.

The chain couples TRBV21-1 to TRBJ1-1. TRBV21-1 is a documented pseudogene. CDR3 length: 15 residues. This chain's CDR3 is CASIQQGRGGPRAFF. For the CDR3, the DNA is TGTGCCAGCATCCAGCAAGGGCGGGGGGGCCCCAGAGCTTTCTTT.

The J gene is TRBJ1-4, the V gene TRBV19; D not certain. V shed 5 bases and J shed 1 base, with 8 bases lying between them. The CDR3 covers 14 residues. CDR1 is LNHDA, CDR2 SQIVND, per germline (reference sequence). CDR3 nucleotides: TGTGCCAGTAGTCCCACGGGAACTAATGAAAAACTGTTTTTT. It specifies CASSPTGTNEKLFF.

This rearrangement joins TRBV21-1 to TRBJ1-3; the table's D call of TRBD1 was not tested on the DNA. TRBV21-1 is designated a pseudogene. The CDR3 has 15 amino acids. CDR3 residues: CASSKDRGCGNTIYF. As DNA, the CDR3 is TGTGCCAGCAGCAAAGACAGGGGTTGTGGAAACACCATATATTTT.

The chain combines TRBV6-1 with TRBJ2-1; no clear D gene. This CDR3 is 17 amino acids long. Per germline, CDR1 MNHNS and CDR2 SASEGT. Trimming took off 1 base at V and 2 bases at J, with 15 bases between the two ends. In nucleotides, the CDR3 is TGTGCCAGCAGTGAAGAGCTGAACTCCCGGACCTACAATGAGCAGTTCTTC. This encodes CASSEELNSRTYNEQFF.

V usage is TRBV24-1 and J usage is TRBJ2-5; the match to TRBD2 covers 7 bases. Germline V gives CDR1 KGHDR, CDR2 SFDVKD. The CDR3 consists of 13 residues. V shed 5 bases and J 5 bases; nucleotides not matched to a gene: 4. The CDR3: CATSGTRRETQYF. CDR3 coding DNA: TGTGCCACCAGTGGGACTAGAAGGGAGACCCAGTACTTC.

The chain joins TRBV18 to TRBJ1-5, with 7 bases fitting TRBD1. This CDR3 spans 16 amino acids. Germline V gene data show CDR1 as KGHSH and CDR2 as LQKENI. V lost 4 bases, J lost 0 bases, and 6 bases stayed unmatched. CDR3 sequence (DNA): TGTGCCAGCTCACTTACAGGGGACCCTAGCAATCAGCCCCAGCATTTT. Residues: CASSLTGDPSNQPQHF.

V gene TRBV30 combines with J gene TRBJ2-5; perhaps TRBD1 as D (6 bases). V was shortened by 7 bases and J by 5 bases, with 14 bases between the two germline ends. The germline V gene encodes CDR1 GTSNPN and CDR2 SVGIG (reference sequence). CDR3 length: 12 amino acids. The DNA of the CDR3 is TGTGCCTCATACAGGGACGTGGAGACCCAGTACTTC. Its translation is CASYRDVETQYF.